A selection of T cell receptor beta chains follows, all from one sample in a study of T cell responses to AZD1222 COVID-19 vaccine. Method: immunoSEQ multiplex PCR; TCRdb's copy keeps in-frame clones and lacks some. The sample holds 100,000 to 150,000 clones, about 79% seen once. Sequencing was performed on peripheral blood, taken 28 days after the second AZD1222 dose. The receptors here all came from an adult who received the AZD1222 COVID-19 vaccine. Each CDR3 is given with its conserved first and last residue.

CASSLTYNLLGGGAFF,TRBV11-2,TRBJ1-1,16
CASSRLDRDTGELFF,TRBV28,TRBJ2-2,15
CASSPQGDYGYTF,TRBV18,TRBJ1-2,13
CASSVEGGKGGSGYTF,TRBV5-1,TRBJ1-2,16
CASSYSFRVTEAFF,TRBV6-5,TRBJ1-1,14
CASSFDRRTTGELFF,TRBV6-5,TRBJ2-2,15
CAWSEYRGEKLFF,TRBV30,TRBJ1-4,13
CASSPQWRGGYNEQFF,TRBV7-2,TRBJ2-1,16
CASTPRRTFGADTQYF,TRBV6-2/TRBV6-3,TRBJ2-3,16
CASSAPWENLAETQYF,TRBV7-2,TRBJ2-5,16
CASSIYPGSDYEQYF,TRBV19,TRBJ2-7,15
CAWTRDRAEKLFF,TRBV30,TRBJ1-4,13
CASSWGTGNYGYTF,TRBV28,TRBJ1-2,14
CATSKVDNYGYTF,TRBV15,TRBJ1-2,13
CSVIGGQGQNEQYF,TRBV29-1,TRBJ2-7,14
CATSRDGSSGGGEQYF,TRBV15,TRBJ2-7,16
CASSIYGWTGEGRGGNTIYF,TRBV19,TRBJ1-3,20
CATEGQGAEAFF,TRBV24-1,TRBJ1-1,12
CASSQDDRIGTQYF,TRBV4-1,TRBJ2-5,14
CASRYRTGDNSPLHF,TRBV7-2,TRBJ1-6,15
CARSTGIQGISGKPQHF,TRBV5-3,TRBJ1-5,17